Listed below are T cell receptor beta chains from one sample, sequenced in a study of T-cell memory formation after mild COVID-19. Each CDR3 protein is one row after TCRdb ran MiXCR on the 5' RACE reads. There are roughly 250,000 distinct CDR3 sequences in the sample; about a sixth occur only once, and 20% to 25% lies in the top ten. Sequences were obtained from PBMCs or a T cell subset sorted from them (not recorded which). The receptors shown here come from a man aged 18-30 years who had mild COVID-19 (a few samples of this study predate the infection). Cell type and time point are not known. Both conserved end residues are part of each CDR3. Each record gives: clone size, J gene, V gene, D gene, CDR3 protein, CDR3 DNA. A D gene is named only where the DNA matches it firmly. Clone sizes are given selectively: once, few, many, or a class where the clone is expanded.

. TRBJ1-1 TRBV7-8 . CASSLGIVRGRATEAFF TGTGCCAGCAGCTTAGGCATTGTCAGGGGAAGGGCTACTGAAGCTTTCTTT
few TRBJ1-3 TRBV5-1 . CASSLTGSGNTIYF TGCGCCAGCAGCTTGACAGGTTCTGGAAACACCATATATTTT
few TRBJ1-2 TRBV7-2 TRBD1 CASRSQGAYGYTF TGTGCCAGCAGATCACAGGGGGCCTATGGCTACACCTTC
few TRBJ2-7 TRBV5-6 . CASSLEQGFRYEQYF TGTGCCAGCAGCTTGGAACAGGGCTTTCGCTACGAGCAGTACTTC
few TRBJ2-7 TRBV7-9 . CASTPLAYEQYF TGTGCCAGCACGCCCTTGGCCTACGAGCAGTACTTC
. TRBJ1-2 TRBV5-6 . CASSGRGYTF TGTGCCAGCAGCGGACGCGGCTACACCTTC
. TRBJ2-1 TRBV6-4 TRBD1 CASSPGGQGEYNEQFF TGTGCCAGCAGTCCTGGGGGACAGGGGGAGTACAATGAGCAGTTCTTC
. TRBJ2-3 TRBV2 . CASSGGRTSTDTQYF TGTGCCAGCAGTGGGGGCAGGACTAGCACAGATACGCAGTATTTT
few TRBJ2-5 TRBV20-1 . CSARRGLRETQYF TGCAGTGCTAGACGAGGTTTGAGGGAGACCCAGTACTTC
. TRBJ2-2 TRBV7-8 . CASSLLRGARTGELFF TGTGCCAGCAGCTTATTAAGGGGGGCGCGGACCGGGGAGCTGTTTTTT
. TRBJ1-2 TRBV20-1 . CSASGHIRDGYTF TGCAGTGCTAGCGGACACATAAGAGATGGCTACACCTTC
. TRBJ1-2 TRBV20-1 . CSASKSGYGGYTF TGCAGTGCCTCAAAGTCGGGATATGGTGGCTACACCTTC
. TRBJ1-2 TRBV3-1 . CASSPRDGHYGYTF TGTGCCAGCAGCCCCCGGGACGGTCACTATGGCTACACCTTC
few TRBJ1-4 TRBV18 . CASSPRIGVDEKLFF TGTGCCAGCTCACCTCGGATTGGGGTGGACGAAAAACTGTTTTTT
. TRBJ1-1 TRBV7-9 . CASSLRQNEAFF TGTGCCAGCAGCCTGAGACAGAATGAAGCTTTCTTT
. TRBJ2-3 TRBV5-1 . CASSSGAKTDTQYF TGCGCCAGCAGCTCCGGGGCTAAAACAGATACGCAGTATTTT
few TRBJ2-1 TRBV5-1 TRBD2 CASSRVAGGPDEQFF TGCGCCAGCAGCCGTGTGGCGGGGGGGCCGGATGAGCAGTTCTTC
. TRBJ2-2 TRBV6-6 TRBD1 CASSYPTGGGTGELFF TGTGCCAGCAGTTATCCGACAGGGGGGGGCACCGGGGAGCTGTTTTTT
. TRBJ1-2 TRBV4-1 TRBD1 CASSKGGQGGNGYTF TGCGCCAGCAGCAAAGGAGGACAGGGTGGTAATGGCTACACCTTC
. TRBJ1-1 TRBV6-5 . CASSFSRSGGTEAFF TGTGCCAGCAGTTTCTCCCGGAGCGGCGGCACTGAAGCTTTCTTT
. TRBJ1-2 TRBV20-1 . CSARDPRGDYGYTF TGCAGTGCTAGAGACCCGAGGGGGGACTATGGCTACACCTTC
. TRBJ1-6 TRBV5-4 TRBD1 CASSLDRGQNSPLHF TGTGCCAGCAGCCTCGACAGGGGACAAAATTCACCCCTCCACTTT
. TRBJ2-5 TRBV5-1 . CASSAGGYQETQYF TGCGCCAGCAGCGCAGGAGGGTACCAAGAGACCCAGTACTTC
few TRBJ2-4 TRBV7-8 TRBD2 CASSIRLAGGKNIQYF TGTGCCAGCAGCATAAGACTAGCGGGGGGAAAAAACATTCAGTACTTC
. TRBJ2-6 TRBV19 . CASSMGSSGANVLTF TGTGCCAGTAGTATGGGGAGCTCTGGGGCCAACGTCCTGACTTTC
. TRBJ1-2 TRBV5-1 TRBD1 CASSKGQGLYNYGYTF TGCGCCAGCAGCAAAGGACAGGGGCTCTATAACTATGGCTACACCTTC
many TRBJ2-3 TRBV5-1 . CASSAASGPTDTQYF TGCGCCAGCAGCGCGGCCAGCGGCCCGACAGATACGCAGTATTTT
. TRBJ1-5 TRBV6-6 . CAGSIGPNQPQHF TGTGCCGGATCGATAGGCCCCAATCAGCCCCAGCATTTT
few TRBJ1-1 TRBV5-1 . CASSPGPPKNTEAFF TGCGCCAGCAGCCCGGGGCCGCCGAAGAACACTGAAGCTTTCTTT
. TRBJ2-5 TRBV9 TRBD1 CASSVQGAQETQYF TGTGCCAGCAGCGTACAGGGGGCCCAAGAGACCCAGTACTTC
. TRBJ2-5 TRBV12-3/TRBV12-4 . CASSFSGGGWGETQYF TGTGCCAGCAGTTTCTCCGGCGGAGGTTGGGGGGAGACCCAGTACTTC
. TRBJ1-2 TRBV7-8 TRBD1 CASSNLRTGKHYGYTF TGTGCCAGCAGCAACCTTCGGACAGGGAAGCACTATGGCTACACCTTC
. TRBJ1-2 TRBV6-5 . CASSYLGEVLSYGYTF TGTGCCAGCAGTTACCTTGGGGAGGTGTTAAGCTATGGCTACACCTTC
few TRBJ2-2 TRBV5-1 TRBD1 CASETGTYTGELFF TGCGCCAGCGAGACAGGGACCTACACCGGGGAGCTGTTTTTT
. TRBJ2-3 TRBV5-1 TRBD2 CASSSPGLAGGLVQYF TGCGCCAGCAGCTCCCCGGGACTAGCGGGGGGGCTGGTGCAGTATTTT
few TRBJ2-7 TRBV4-1 . CASSQEGGLSYEQYF TGCGCCAGCAGCCAAGAAGGGGGTCTGTCCTACGAGCAGTACTTC
few TRBJ1-1 TRBV7-2 . CASTLVLDTEAFF TGTGCCAGCACCCTTGTCTTGGACACTGAAGCTTTCTTT
many TRBJ2-1 TRBV5-6 TRBD2 CASSLNRDYQFF TGTGCCAGCAGCCTCAACCGGGACTACCAGTTCTTC
. TRBJ1-3 TRBV12-3/TRBV12-4 . CASSLRKGAIYF TGTGCCAGCAGTTTAAGGAAGGGGGCCATATATTTT
few TRBJ2-3 TRBV10-3 . CAISLGGLADTQYF TGTGCCATCAGTCTAGGGGGGCTGGCAGATACGCAGTATTTT